A selection of T cell receptor beta chains follows, all from one sample in a study of T-cell memory formation after mild COVID-19. From the 5' RACE reads, TCRdb called clonotypes with MiXCR, one entry per CDR3 protein. In the table there are 60,000 to 65,000 distinct CDR3 sequences, approximately 9% of which are singletons. Material for sequencing was PBMCs or a T cell subset sorted from them (not recorded which). The receptors were sampled from a young man who had mild COVID-19 (a few samples of this study predate the infection). Cell type and time point are not known. Both conserved end residues are part of each CDR3. D genes are given only for firm matches. Expanded clones are given a class, and other clones once, few, many or no size at all.

cdr3_nt: TGCGCCAGCAGCCAAGATGGATCAGGCGATACGCAGTATTTT
cdr3_aa: CASSQDGSGDTQYF
d_call: NA
j_call: TRBJ2-3
v_call: TRBV4-3
clone_size: many

cdr3_nt: TGTGCCAGCAGGACCCCCCTGGGAGGGGACCCGAATCAGCCCCAGCATTTT
cdr3_aa: CASRTPLGGDPNQPQHF
d_call: NA
j_call: TRBJ1-5
v_call: TRBV2
clone_size: few

cdr3_nt: TGTGCCAGCTCCTACCGTGGGCGTACGAGCTATACGCAGTATTTT
cdr3_aa: CASSYRGRTSYTQYF
d_call: NA
j_call: TRBJ2-3
v_call: TRBV6-6
clone_size: many

cdr3_nt: TGTGCCAGCAGCCGGGGCCCCCGGGATACGCAGTATTTT
cdr3_aa: CASSRGPRDTQYF
d_call: NA
j_call: TRBJ2-3
v_call: TRBV14
clone_size: NA

cdr3_nt: TGTGCCAGCAGTTTGGGGACAGGGGGAAACGGCCAGCCCCAGCATTTT
cdr3_aa: CASSLGTGGNGQPQHF
d_call: TRBD1
j_call: TRBJ1-5
v_call: TRBV28
clone_size: few

cdr3_nt: TGCGCCAGCAGCTTTCGACTAGCGGACACCGGGGAGCTGTTTTTT
cdr3_aa: CASSFRLADTGELFF
d_call: TRBD2
j_call: TRBJ2-2
v_call: TRBV5-1
clone_size: many

cdr3_nt: TGTGCCAGCAGCGTAGGTCTCTGGATGGGCGATGAGCAGTTCTTC
cdr3_aa: CASSVGLWMGDEQFF
d_call: NA
j_call: TRBJ2-1
v_call: TRBV9
clone_size: many

cdr3_nt: TGTGCCAGCAGCGCCGATAGCGGGGGGGCGGATACGCAGTATTTT
cdr3_aa: CASSADSGGADTQYF
d_call: TRBD2
j_call: TRBJ2-3
v_call: TRBV9
clone_size: few

cdr3_nt: TGTGCCAGCAGCTTACAGGCTAGCACAGATACGCAGTATTTT
cdr3_aa: CASSLQASTDTQYF
d_call: NA
j_call: TRBJ2-3
v_call: TRBV7-8
clone_size: few

cdr3_nt: TGTGCCAGCAGCTTCCAGGCCGCAGGGGCCGGAAACACCATATATTTT
cdr3_aa: CASSFQAAGAGNTIYF
d_call: NA
j_call: TRBJ1-3
v_call: TRBV7-9
clone_size: few

cdr3_nt: TGTGCCAGCAGCCACGCCACCGTGTACACCTTC
cdr3_aa: CASSHATVYTF
d_call: NA
j_call: TRBJ1-2
v_call: TRBV3-1
clone_size: few

cdr3_nt: TGCAGTGCTAGTGACAGGGTCAATGAGCAGTTCTTC
cdr3_aa: CSASDRVNEQFF
d_call: TRBD1
j_call: TRBJ2-1
v_call: TRBV20-1
clone_size: few

cdr3_nt: TGCGCCAGCAGCTCTAGCACAGATACGCAGTATTTT
cdr3_aa: CASSSSTDTQYF
d_call: NA
j_call: TRBJ2-3
v_call: TRBV5-1
clone_size: medium-sized

cdr3_nt: TGTGCCAGCAGCCAAAGCGTGACTAGCGGGGGCCCGCGGGATACGCAGTATTTT
cdr3_aa: CASSQSVTSGGPRDTQYF
d_call: TRBD2
j_call: TRBJ2-3
v_call: TRBV7-9
clone_size: NA

cdr3_nt: TGTGCCAGCAGTTACTCAGCGGGGAGGGACACTGAAGCTTTCTTT
cdr3_aa: CASSYSAGRDTEAFF
d_call: NA
j_call: TRBJ1-1
v_call: TRBV6-6
clone_size: NA

cdr3_nt: TGTGCCAGCAGCCTTACAGGGGGCAATCAGCCCCAGCATTTT
cdr3_aa: CASSLTGGNQPQHF
d_call: TRBD1
j_call: TRBJ1-5
v_call: TRBV9
clone_size: NA

cdr3_nt: TGTGCCACCAGTGATTTTGGGGGGGGCTACAATGAGCAGTTCTTC
cdr3_aa: CATSDFGGGYNEQFF
d_call: TRBD2
j_call: TRBJ2-1
v_call: TRBV24-1
clone_size: few

cdr3_nt: TGTGCCAGCAGCTTCGGGGATGGAGAGACCCAGTACTTC
cdr3_aa: CASSFGDGETQYF
d_call: NA
j_call: TRBJ2-5
v_call: TRBV5-6
clone_size: many

cdr3_nt: TGTGCCAGCAGTTTTTCAGGGCGCGATCAGCCCCAGCATTTT
cdr3_aa: CASSFSGRDQPQHF
d_call: NA
j_call: TRBJ1-5
v_call: TRBV12-3/TRBV12-4
clone_size: few

cdr3_nt: TGTGCCAGCAGCCGGACGATAGGGGGCCTTCAAGAGACCCAGTACTTC
cdr3_aa: CASSRTIGGLQETQYF
d_call: TRBD1
j_call: TRBJ2-5
v_call: TRBV5-8
clone_size: few

cdr3_nt: TGTGCCAGCAGCTTAGGTCCAGGGATCAGCTACGAGCAGTACTTC
cdr3_aa: CASSLGPGISYEQYF
d_call: NA
j_call: TRBJ2-7
v_call: TRBV7-2
clone_size: few

cdr3_nt: TGTGCCAGCAGCGTCACGGGACTAGCGGGGGGGCTCGCAGATACGCAGTATTTT
cdr3_aa: CASSVTGLAGGLADTQYF
d_call: TRBD2
j_call: TRBJ2-3
v_call: TRBV7-3
clone_size: NA